This T cell receptor (beta chain) is drawn from a study of Ad26.COV2.S vaccination and SARS-CoV-2 variants. V shed 6 bases and J shed 0 bases, with 15 bases lying between them. Per germline, CDR1 MDHEN and CDR2 SYDVKM. The CDR3 extends over 16 amino acids. The sample's treatment: about 20 received Ad26.COV2.S at low or high dose, single or two shots; 5 received placebo; per-sample allocation not given. After the first vaccine or placebo injection, samples were drawn on day 63. TCRdb's table, derived via immunoSEQ multiplex PCR, lists solely in-frame clones and lacks some. The table includes 300,000 to 350,000 clones, around 81% detected once.

The material sequenced was peripheral blood, taken in a trial of Ad26.COV2.S vaccine versus placebo. This sequence was found in a person between 18 and 60 years old who received the Ad26.COV2.S COVID-19 vaccine or a placebo. The chain couples TRBV28 to TRBJ1-3; TRBD1 might be the D (5 bases). The CDR3 DNA sequence: TGTGCCAGCAGCCGGGGGACCGCCGACTCTGGAAACACCATATATTTT. It codes for CASSRGTADSGNTIYF.